The rows below give T cell receptor beta chains drawn from one sample of a study of tumor-infiltrating lymphocytes in oesophageal squamous cell carcinoma. A single record per CDR3 protein comes from TCRdb applying MiXCR to the PCR reads. The sample has fewer than 20,000 distinct CDR3 sequences; around 40% are singletons. Sequencing was carried out using esophageal tumor tissue. These receptors came from a male donor with esophageal squamous cell carcinoma. The CDR3 runs from the conserved cysteine through the conserved F or W. Each record gives: clone size, D gene, V gene, J gene, CDR3 DNA, CDR3 protein. A D gene is named only where the DNA matches it firmly. Not every row has a clone size; where given, it reads once, few, many or a size class.

>many|-|TRBV6-6|TRBJ2-1
TGTGCCAGCAGTTACGGGCCTACGGCCAATGAGCAGTTCTTC
CASSYGPTANEQFF
>-|TRBD1|TRBV20-1|TRBJ2-7
TGCAGTGCTACCCAGGGACAGGAACACTACGAGCAGTACTTC
CSATQGQEHYEQYF
>many|-|TRBV11-2|TRBJ2-1
TGTGCCAGCAGCTTAGGTAGCGCGAACAATGAGCAGTTCTTC
CASSLGSANNEQFF
>many|-|TRBV12-3/TRBV12-4|TRBJ1-5
TGTGCCAGCAGTTTTGTCAGCAATCAGCCCCAGCATTTT
CASSFVSNQPQHF
>medium-sized|-|TRBV6-1|TRBJ2-3
TGTGCCAGCAGGCTTTACGTTGGGACAGATACGCAGTATTTT
CASRLYVGTDTQYF
>many|TRBD2|TRBV2|TRBJ2-3
TGTGCCAGCAGGGCGGGACTAGCGGGCACAGATACGCAGTATTTT
CASRAGLAGTDTQYF
>-|TRBD1|TRBV7-9|TRBJ1-2
TGTGCCAGCAGCTTAGGAGGAGCACAGGGGGCGGGAGGCTACACCTTC
CASSLGGAQGAGGYTF
>-|-|TRBV7-6|TRBJ2-5
TGTGCCAGCAGCTTGGAACTAGGGTTCGTTGAGCCCCTCCACTTC
CASSLELGFVEPLHF
>-|-|TRBV7-3|TRBJ2-1
TGTGCCAGCAGCTCGACACGGAATGAGCAGTTCTTC
CASSSTRNEQFF
>-|-|TRBV28|TRBJ1-2
TGTGCCAGCAGCAGGACAACAGGATTAGGCTACACCTTC
CASSRTTGLGYTF
>many|TRBD1|TRBV6-1|TRBJ2-7
TGTGCCAGCAGTGTCCGGACAGGGGAAGTCTACGAGCAGTACTTC
CASSVRTGEVYEQYF
>-|-|TRBV6-6|TRBJ1-2
TGTGCCAGCAGGCCCGGGCAAAACTATGGCTACACCTTC
CASRPGQNYGYTF
>medium-sized|-|TRBV7-2|TRBJ2-1
TGTGCCAGCAGCTTAGCGGCGAGAAGGCTGGGGAATGAGCAGTTCTTC
CASSLAARRLGNEQFF
>many|-|TRBV5-6|TRBJ2-7
TGTGCCAGCAGCCTAGACCACGAGCAGTACTTC
CASSLDHEQYF
>few|-|TRBV12-3/TRBV12-4|TRBJ2-1
TGTGCCAGCTCCCCAAGCGAAACGCATGAGCAGTTCTTC
CASSPSETHEQFF
>few|TRBD2|TRBV20-1|TRBJ2-1
TGCAGTGCTAAAGGGGGCGGGGGGGAGGTGCAGTTCTTC
CSAKGGGGEVQFF
>-|TRBD2|TRBV7-8|TRBJ2-7
TGTGCCAGCAGCTTAGCCACGGGAGGTAGCTACGAGCAGTACTTC
CASSLATGGSYEQYF
>-|TRBD2|TRBV27|TRBJ2-4
TGTGCCAGCAGTTCACTAAGCGGGAAGGGCCCCTACAATGAGCAGTACTTC
CASSSLSGKGPYNEQYF
>once|-|TRBV18|TRBJ2-1
TGTGCCAGCTCACCCGGCGCAGGGTACAATGAGCAGTTCTTC
CASSPGAGYNEQFF
>-|TRBD2|TRBV28|TRBJ2-7
TGTGCCAGCTGCGTGGGACTAGTGGCGGGCGAGCAGTACTTC
CASCVGLVAGEQYF
>many|TRBD1|TRBV6-1|TRBJ1-1
TGTGCCAGCAGCCCGGGACAGGGGATAAAGAACACTGAAGCTTTCTTT
CASSPGQGIKNTEAFF
>-|TRBD2|TRBV7-9|TRBJ2-7
TGTGCCAGCAGCTGGATGGGACTAGCGGGGACATACGAGCAGTACTTC
CASSWMGLAGTYEQYF
>-|-|TRBV11-2|TRBJ2-7
TGTGCCAGCAGCTTAGTGGTGGGTAGGTCCTACGAGCAGTACTTC
CASSLVVGRSYEQYF
>medium-sized|TRBD2|TRBV7-9|TRBJ2-1
TGTGCCAGCGCCCCGGATAGCGGGGGGGGAAACAATGAGCAGTTCTTC
CASAPDSGGGNNEQFF
>medium-sized|TRBD1|TRBV6-1|TRBJ1-2
TGTGCCAGCACCCTAGGGACAGCGCGCTATGGCTACACCTTC
CASTLGTARYGYTF
>-|-|TRBV7-2|TRBJ2-1
TGTGCCAGCAGCTTAAGCAGGGAGCAGTTCTTC
CASSLSREQFF
>many|-|TRBV28|TRBJ1-1
TGTGCCAGCACTCAGACCCCGGGACGGGCAACTGAAGCTTTCTTT
CASTQTPGRATEAFF
>many|-|TRBV29-1|TRBJ1-1
TGCAGCGTAGCCCGAGGGGCAGGGAACACTGAAGCTTTCTTT
CSVARGAGNTEAFF
>many|-|TRBV6-6|TRBJ2-7
TGTGCCAGCAGTTACTCGTCCTCCTACGAGCAGTACTTC
CASSYSSSYEQYF
>many|TRBD2|TRBV5-4|TRBJ2-4
TGTGCCAGCAGCTCGGGAGGGGTTGCAAGCGGGATAACGTCCAAAAACATTCAGTACTTC
CASSSGGVASGITSKNIQYF
>-|TRBD1|TRBV7-8|TRBJ2-7
TGTGCCAGCAGCCCTCGTCCGGGACAGACCTACGAGCAGTACTTC
CASSPRPGQTYEQYF
>-|TRBD1|TRBV7-2|TRBJ1-2
TGTGCCAGCAGCCTGGGACAGGGGTATGGAGGCTACACCTTC
CASSLGQGYGGYTF
>-|TRBD1|TRBV24-1|TRBJ2-3
TGTGCCACCAGTGAAAGACAGGGGATGACAGATACGCAGTATTTT
CATSERQGMTDTQYF
>-|-|TRBV7-6|TRBJ2-1
TGTGCTAGCAGCTTATCTGGATACTCCAATGAGCAGTTCTTC
CASSLSGYSNEQFF
>-|TRBD1|TRBV7-6|TRBJ2-5
TGTGCCAGCAGCCCGCGAGGTGACAGGGTTCGCGGGGAGACCCAGTACTTC
CASSPRGDRVRGETQYF
>medium-sized|TRBD1|TRBV27|TRBJ2-1
TGTGCCAGCAGTAGAGGGACAGGGGGGTACAATGAGCAGTTCTTC
CASSRGTGGYNEQFF
>-|-|TRBV7-6|TRBJ2-3
TGTGCCAGCAGCTTTCCATCTAGCACAGATACGCAGTATTTT
CASSFPSSTDTQYF
>many|-|TRBV19|TRBJ2-1
TGTGCCAGTAGATCCAGACGGGGCAACAATGAGCAGTTCTTC
CASRSRRGNNEQFF
>many|-|TRBV28|TRBJ1-5
TGTGCCAGCAGGCCACCAGACCATAGCAATCAGCCCCAGCATTTT
CASRPPDHSNQPQHF
>many|-|TRBV7-2|TRBJ1-2
TGTGCCAGCAGCTTAAACTCCGGGGGGTTTATCTATGGCTACACCTTC
CASSLNSGGFIYGYTF
>few|-|TRBV3-1|TRBJ1-1
TGTGCCAGCAGCCAATCCGGGGCAGGGACTGAAGCTTTCTTT
CASSQSGAGTEAFF
>-|TRBD1|TRBV11-2|TRBJ1-2
TGTGCCAGCAGCTTAATGGACAGGGGTGGCTACACCTTC
CASSLMDRGGYTF
>medium-sized|TRBD2|TRBV7-6|TRBJ2-3
TGTGCCAGCAGCTACGGCGGGGGGGTCTCAGATACGCAGTATTTT
CASSYGGGVSDTQYF
>many|TRBD1|TRBV24-1|TRBJ2-3
TGTGCCACCAGTGAGCCGGGACAGGGAACAGATACGCAGTATTTT
CATSEPGQGTDTQYF
>many|-|TRBV6-4|TRBJ2-2
TGTGCCAGCAGTGAAATAGTTAACACCGGGGAGCTGTTTTTT
CASSEIVNTGELFF